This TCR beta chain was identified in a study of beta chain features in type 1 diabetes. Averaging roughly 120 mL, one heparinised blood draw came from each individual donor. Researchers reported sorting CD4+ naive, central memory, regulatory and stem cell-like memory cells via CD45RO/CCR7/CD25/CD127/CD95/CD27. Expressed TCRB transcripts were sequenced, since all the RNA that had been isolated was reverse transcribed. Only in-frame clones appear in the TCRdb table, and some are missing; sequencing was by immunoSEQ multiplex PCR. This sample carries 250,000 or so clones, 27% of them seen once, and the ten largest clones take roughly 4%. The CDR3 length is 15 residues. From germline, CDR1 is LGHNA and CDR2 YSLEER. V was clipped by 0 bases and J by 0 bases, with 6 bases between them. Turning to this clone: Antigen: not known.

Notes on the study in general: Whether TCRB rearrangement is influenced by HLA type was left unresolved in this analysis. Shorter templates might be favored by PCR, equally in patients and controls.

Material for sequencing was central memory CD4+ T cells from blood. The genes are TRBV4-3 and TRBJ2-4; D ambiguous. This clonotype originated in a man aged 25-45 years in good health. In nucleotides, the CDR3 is TGCGCCAGCAGCCAAGAGTTTTTAGCCAAAAACATTCAGTACTTC. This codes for CASSQEFLAKNIQYF.